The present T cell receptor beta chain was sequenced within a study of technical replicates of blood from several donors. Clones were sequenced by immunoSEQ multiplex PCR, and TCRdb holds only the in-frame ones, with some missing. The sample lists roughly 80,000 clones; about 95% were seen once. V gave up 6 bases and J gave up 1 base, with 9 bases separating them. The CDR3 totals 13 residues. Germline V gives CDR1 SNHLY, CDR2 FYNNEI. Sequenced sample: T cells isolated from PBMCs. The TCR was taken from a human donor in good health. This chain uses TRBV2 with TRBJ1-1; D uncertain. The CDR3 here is CASRTEGNTEAFF. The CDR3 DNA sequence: TGTGCCAGCAGAACAGAGGGGAACACTGAAGCTTTCTTT.